This T cell receptor beta chain appears in the sequencing data of a study of T cells in Graves' hyperthyroidism and ophthalmopathy. Study outcomes and limitations: The model identified upcoming ophthalmopathy a median approximately six months ahead of onset.

Deletions cut 0 bases from V and 15 bases from J, with 16 bases between. The CDR3 is made up of 13 amino acids. CDR1 is SGHRS and CDR2 is YFSETQ in the germline V gene. This clonotype was detected only a few times. What it binds is unknown. Amplification of TCR beta CDR3 regions used RNA as the template. The HTBI primer set drove a first-round RT-PCR of the TCR CDR3. TCRdb passed the multiplex PCR reads through MiXCR, listing each CDR3 protein once. The repertoire holds about 640,000 distinct CDR3 sequences, with roughly 15% as singletons. This sequence was found in a woman in her fifties or sixties with Graves' ophthalmopathy. The chain employs TRBV5-1 and TRBJ2-1, with D possibly matching TRBD2 (6 bases). The material sequenced was blood. The CDR3 sequence is CASSLGGGETPFF. CDR3 in DNA: TGCGCCAGCAGCTTGGGGGGCGGGGAAACCCCGTTCTTC.